Below, 18 T cell receptor beta chains from the same sample are listed, as sequenced in a study of technical replicates of blood from several donors. Profiling relied on immunoSEQ multiplex PCR, and the TCRdb table lists in-frame clones only, not all of them. Of about 97,000 clones listed, roughly 95% are singletons. The sequencing sample was made of T cells isolated from PBMCs. These receptors were collected from a human donor in good health.

The chain has TRBV9 and TRBJ2-1; TRBD1 aligns across 7 bases. After removal of 7 bases from V and 0 bases from J, the junction contained 7 bases not matched to a gene. This CDR3 comprises 15 residues. The germline V gene encodes CDR1 SGDLS and CDR2 YYNGEE. This chain's CDR3 is CASGDRASSYNEQFF. The DNA of the CDR3 is TGTGCCAGCGGAGACAGGGCTAGCTCCTACAATGAGCAGTTCTTC. Based on the CDR3 plus reference TRBV9 and TRBJ2-1, the full variable domain is DSGVTQTPKHLITATGQRVTLRCSPRSGDLSVYWYQQSLDQGLQFLIQYYNGEERAKGNILERFSAQQFPDLHSELNLSSLELGDSALYFCASGDRASSYNEQFFGPGTRLTVL.

The rearrangement links TRBV30 to TRBJ2-3; 9 positions match TRBD2. The CDR3 spans 13 residues. Germline V gives CDR1 GTSNPN, CDR2 SVGIG (reference sequence). V was clipped by 5 bases and J by 4 bases; unmatched bases: 4. This chain's CDR3 is CAWSRGGADTQYF. DNA for the CDR3: TGTGCCTGGTCGCGGGGGGGGGCAGATACGCAGTATTTT.

A single count supports this clone. The chain combines TRBV9 with TRBJ2-1; D perhaps matches TRBD2 (5 bases). Germline CDR1 SGDLS, CDR2 YYNGEE. The CDR3 totals 15 residues. V shed 1 base and J shed 5 bases, with 13 bases lying between them. The CDR3 bases are TGTGCCAGCAGCGTACAAGGACTTCCTCACAATGAGCAGTTCTTC. As protein: CASSVQGLPHNEQFF.

The rearrangement links TRBV5-5 to TRBJ2-7; 12 bases are a match to TRBD2. After removal of 4 bases from V and 2 bases from J, the junction contained 1 base not matched to a gene. The CDR3 has 14 amino acids. CDR1 and CDR2 (germline): SGHKS, YYEKEE (reference sequence). The CDR3 coding sequence is TGTGCCAGCAGCCCTAGCGGGAGGGCCTACGAGCAGTACTTC. Its protein is CASSPSGRAYEQYF.

This chain joins TRBV4-1 and TRBJ1-2; D perhaps matches TRBD1 (6 bases). CDR1 MGHRA and CDR2 YSYEKL come from the germline V gene. V was cut by 4 bases and J by 4 bases, with 13 bases left in between. The CDR3 has 14 amino acids. CDR3 in amino acids: CASSPGGSIYGYTF. CDR3 DNA: TGCGCCAGCAGCCCTGGGGGCAGTATCTATGGCTACACCTTC.

The rearrangement links TRBV19 to TRBJ2-4; TRBD2 is a possible D gene (7 bases). Germline CDR1 reads LNHDA; CDR2 reads SQIVND (reference sequence). The CDR3 has 14 residues. Trimming stripped 3 bases from V and 6 bases from J, with 12 bases between. This CDR3 is CASSIGGGGNIQYF. The CDR3 nucleotides are TGTGCCAGTAGTATTGGGGGAGGGGGAAACATTCAGTACTTC.

The J gene is TRBJ2-3, the V gene TRBV7-6, with D unresolved. The CDR3 spans 15 residues. V gave up 1 base and J gave up 0 bases, with 8 bases separating them. CDR1 is SGHVS and CDR2 is FNYEAQ in the germline V gene. In nucleotides, the CDR3 is TGTGCCAGCAGCTTAGGTGTTAAAAGCACAGATACGCAGTATTTT. Its translation: CASSLGVKSTDTQYF.

This clone appeared once. The rearrangement uses TRBV28 and TRBJ2-2; 8 positions agree with TRBD2. The germline gives CDR1 MDHEN, CDR2 SYDVKM. The CDR3 is 16 amino acids. J gave up 5 bases and V 6 bases, and 11 bases lay outside the gene matches. The CDR3 protein is CASSYRLAGGTGELFF. The CDR3 DNA reads as TGTGCCAGCAGCTACCGCCTGGCGGGGGGAACCGGGGAGCTGTTTTTT.

This clone was seen once. This rearrangement joins TRBV29-1 to TRBJ1-2; 8 bases are a match to TRBD1. In germline, CDR1 is SQVTM, CDR2 ANQGSEA. The CDR3 has 13 residues. After removal of 6 bases from V and 4 bases from J, the junction contained 7 bases not matched to a gene. CDR3 DNA: TGCAGCGTGCAGGGGGCAGGACCCTATGGCTACACCTTC. It encodes CSVQGAGPYGYTF.

Regarding this clone: A read error may produce the germline difference seen at one junction end. The chain couples TRBV7-3 to TRBJ2-2, with a weak D call TRBD1 (5 bases). This CDR3 spans 14 amino acids. Germline-derived CDR1 and CDR2 are SGHTA and FQGTGA. The CDR3 is CASSLTGVTGELFF. The CDR3 DNA reads as TGTGCCAGCAGCCTAACAGGAGTCACCGGGGAGCTGTTTTTT.

The chain has TRBV5-4 and TRBJ1-2; D may be TRBD1 (5 bases). The V gene's germline CDR1 is SGHNT and CDR2 YYREEE (reference sequence). V shed 0 bases and J shed 3 bases, with 21 bases lying between them. This CDR3 has 18 amino acids. The CDR3 loop is CASSLEAPFGRDYYGYTF. CDR3 DNA sequence: TGTGCCAGCAGCTTGGAGGCCCCCTTCGGGAGGGACTACTATGGCTACACCTTC.

This sequence joins TRBV27 and TRBJ1-4; 7 bases line up with TRBD1. The CDR3 spans 16 residues. Germline CDR1 and CDR2: MNHEY and SMNVEV (reference sequence). V dropped 1 base and J dropped 5; count of bases not matched to a gene: 7. The CDR3 DNA sequence: TGTGCCAGCAGTTTATTGCGACAGGGCCCAAATGAAAAACTGTTTTTT. The encoded protein is CASSLLRQGPNEKLFF.

The chain carries TRBV5-1 and TRBJ2-1, with 9 bases aligning to TRBD2. V was pared by 0 bases and J by 5 bases, with 3 bases of the junction left unmatched. This CDR3 region has 15 residues. CDR1 is SGHRS and CDR2 is YFSETQ in the germline V gene. The DNA of the CDR3 is TGCGCCAGCAGCTTGGGACTAGCGGTTAACAATGAGCAGTTCTTC. Translation: CASSLGLAVNNEQFF.

V usage is TRBV19 and J usage is TRBJ1-1; no reliable D call. Germline CDR1 reads LNHDA; CDR2 reads SQIVND (reference sequence). The V end was cut by 6 bases, the J end by 6 bases, with 14 bases between. CDR3 size: 13 residues. CDR3 coding DNA: TGTGCCAGTAGGGCGGCCCGGGTCGCTGAAGCTTTCTTT. It is translated as CASRAARVAEAFF.

J is TRBJ1-5 and V is TRBV21-1. TRBV21-1 is annotated as a pseudogene. The CDR3 contains 18 residues. CDR3 amino acids: CASSKRGGSQHSNQPQHF. CDR3 coding DNA: TGTGCCAGCAGCAAAAGGGGGGGATCACAGCATAGCAATCAGCCCCAGCATTTT.

This clone was picked up one time. The genes are TRBV5-1 and TRBJ2-3; weak D call: TRBD2 (5 bases). The CDR3 is made up of 17 amino acids. Germline CDR1 and CDR2: SGHRS and YFSETQ. Between the trimmed V and J ends, which lost 1 base and 1 base, there was a span of 16 bases. The CDR3 reads CASSLRVRGERTDTQYF. CDR3 nucleotides: TGCGCCAGCAGCTTGCGTGTCCGTGGGGAGCGCACAGATACGCAGTATTTT.

The CDR3 region is CASSQDFVASPYNEQFF. CDR3 coding DNA: TGTGCCAGCAGCCAAGACTTTGTAGCCTCGCCCTACAATGAGCAGTTCTTC. V is TRBV4-2 and J is TRBJ2-1; no reliable D call. Trimming pared 0 bases from V and 2 bases from J, leaving 14 bases between. The CDR3 contains 17 residues. The germline V gene encodes CDR1 LGHNA and CDR2 YNFKEQ.

The rearrangement uses TRBV19 and TRBJ2-1, with TRBD1 matching 9 bases. V was pared by 7 bases and J by 6 bases, with 1 base of the junction left unmatched. This CDR3 is 12 amino acids long. CDR1 LNHDA and CDR2 SQIVND come from the germline V gene (reference sequence). The CDR3 here is CASKDRGNEQFF. CDR3 bases: TGTGCCAGTAAGGACAGGGGCAATGAGCAGTTCTTC.